This note documents a single T cell receptor (beta chain) sequence. Its antigen is not identified. This entry comes from a study of T cell responses to AZD1222 COVID-19 vaccine. From germline, CDR1 is SGHTA and CDR2 FQGNSA. Trimming took off 2 bases at V and 4 bases at J, with 14 bases between the two ends. This CDR3 spans 15 amino acids. Notes on the study in general: The repertoires were collected only after the peak T cell response. Spike as a whole was targeted by vaccine-associated CD4 TCRs, dominant at 160-218 and 743-854. White British people made up most donors, females outnumbered males, and clonal diversity was possibly underestimated. Elevations in Spike-specific TCR breadth and depth followed administration of two AZD1222 doses.

Measured with immunoSEQ multiplex PCR; TCRdb has only the in-frame clones, and not every one. This sample has about 170,000 clones, with around 90% found just once. This chain links TRBV7-2 with TRBJ1-1; unclear D gene. This TCR was recovered from an adult in good health. The material was peripheral blood, obtained on day 0 of AZD1222 vaccination. As DNA, the CDR3 is TGTGCCAGCAGCTTAAAATCGGGAGGGATCACTGAAGCTTTCTTT. Translating gives CASSLKSGGITEAFF.